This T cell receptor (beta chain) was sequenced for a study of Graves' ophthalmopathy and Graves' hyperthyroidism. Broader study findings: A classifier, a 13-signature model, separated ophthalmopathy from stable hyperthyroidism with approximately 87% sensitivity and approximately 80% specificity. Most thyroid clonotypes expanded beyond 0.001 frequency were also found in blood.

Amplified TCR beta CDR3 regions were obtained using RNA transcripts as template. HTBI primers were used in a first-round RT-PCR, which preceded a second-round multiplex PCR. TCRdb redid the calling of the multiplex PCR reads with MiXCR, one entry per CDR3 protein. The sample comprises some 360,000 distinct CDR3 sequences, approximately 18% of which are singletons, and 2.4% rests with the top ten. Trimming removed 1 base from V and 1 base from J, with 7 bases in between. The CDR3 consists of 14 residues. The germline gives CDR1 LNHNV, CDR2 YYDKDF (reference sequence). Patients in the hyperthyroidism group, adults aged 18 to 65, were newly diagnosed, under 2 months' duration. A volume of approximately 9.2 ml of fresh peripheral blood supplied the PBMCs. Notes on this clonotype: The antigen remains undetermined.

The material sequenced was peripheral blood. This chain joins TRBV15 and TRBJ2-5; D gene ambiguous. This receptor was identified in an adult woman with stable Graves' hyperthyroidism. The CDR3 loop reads CATSRVGSQETQYF. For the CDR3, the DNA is TGTGCCACCAGCAGAGTAGGCAGCCAAGAGACCCAGTACTTC.